Listed below are T cell receptor beta chains from one sample, sequenced in a study of cytomegalovirus exposure and HLA in healthy donors. The data were produced by immunoSEQ multiplex PCR, yet TCRdb's version contains in-frame clones alone and is incomplete. The table has 130,000 to 150,000 clones, approximately 80% seen once. Sequenced input: PBMCs. The receptors were sampled from a man aged 40-50 years in good health and CMV-seropositive. Both conserved end residues are part of each CDR3. The D gene is left open where the match is weak. Expanded clones get a size class; other rows say once, few or many, or leave the size out.

d_gene | j_gene | v_gene | abundance | CDR3nt | CDR3aa
TRBD2 | TRBJ2-1 | TRBV7-2 | few | TGTGCCAGCAGCCCCGGGACTAGCGGGAAACGGTTCTTC | CASSPGTSGKRFF
NA | TRBJ1-1 | TRBV27 | NA | TGTGCCAGCAGTCCGTATTCGACAGGGAACACTGAAGCTTTCTTT | CASSPYSTGNTEAFF
TRBD2 | TRBJ2-2 | TRBV7-3 | NA | TGTGCCAGCAGCGAACGGACTAGCGGGCCGGCGGGCACCGGGGAGCTGTTTTTT | CASSERTSGPAGTGELFF
NA | TRBJ2-7 | TRBV10-1 | few | TGCGCCAGCAGTGGGGGAGAAGGCGAGCAGTACTTC | CASSGGEGEQYF
TRBD2 | TRBJ2-1 | TRBV18 | NA | TGTGCCAGCTCACCATACGCTAGCGGGTCCAATGAGCAGTTCTTC | CASSPYASGSNEQFF
TRBD1 | TRBJ2-7 | TRBV11-2 | once | TGTGCCAGCAGCTTAGGGGGGACAGGGTACTTACGGGAGCAGTACTTC | CASSLGGTGYLREQYF
TRBD2 | TRBJ2-4 | TRBV7-9 | NA | TGTTCCAGCAGCTTACCCGGGACTAGCGGGAGTCAGAACATTCAGTACTTC | CSSSLPGTSGSQNIQYF
NA | TRBJ2-1 | TRBV27 | few | TGTGCCAGCAGTCTTCTAGGAAATGAGCAGTTCTTC | CASSLLGNEQFF
TRBD1 | TRBJ2-5 | TRBV19 | NA | TGTGCCAGTAGTTCACAGGGGGCGTATTGGGAGACCCAGTACTTC | CASSSQGAYWETQYF
NA | TRBJ2-2 | TRBV2 | NA | TGTGCCAGCAGTGCTGACGGGACATGGTACGACGTAACCGGGGAGCTGTTTTTT | CASSADGTWYDVTGELFF
NA | TRBJ2-1 | TRBV7-2 | NA | TGTGCCAGCGGACTGTTAAGCTCCTACAATGAGCAGTTCTTC | CASGLLSSYNEQFF
NA | TRBJ2-7 | TRBV9 | NA | TGTGCCAGCAGCCCCCAGAACTCCTACGAGCAGTACTTC | CASSPQNSYEQYF
TRBD2 | TRBJ2-1 | TRBV4-1 | NA | TGCGCCAGCAGCCAAGACAATAGCGGGAGGTATCTGCAGCAGTTCTTC | CASSQDNSGRYLQQFF
NA | TRBJ2-7 | TRBV11-2 | NA | TGTGCCAGCAGCCATAGAGGGGGGGACGACGAGCAGTACTTC | CASSHRGGDDEQYF
TRBD2 | TRBJ2-2 | TRBV2 | NA | TGTGCCAGCAGTGACACGACTAGCGACACCGGGGAGCTGTTTTTT | CASSDTTSDTGELFF
TRBD2 | TRBJ2-7 | TRBV6-6 | NA | TGTGCCAGCAGTTCTAGCGGGAGCTGGTACGAGCAGTACTTC | CASSSSGSWYEQYF
NA | TRBJ1-2 | TRBV5-3 | once | TGTGCCAGAAGCGCCCGGGAGGATGGCTGCACCTTC | CARSAREDGCTF
TRBD2 | TRBJ2-7 | TRBV20-1 | NA | TGCAGTGCCACTATAGCGGGAACCTACTTC | CSATIAGTYF
NA | TRBJ1-1 | TRBV2 | NA | TGTGCCAGCACTGGGAGGGATGTGAACACTGAAGCTTTCTTT | CASTGRDVNTEAFF
NA | TRBJ2-7 | TRBV4-2 | NA | TGTGCCAGCAGCCAAGACAGCGGCTACGAGCAGTACTTC | CASSQDSGYEQYF
NA | TRBJ2-3 | TRBV5-4 | NA | TGTGCCAGCAGCTTGGGGTGGGAGCGCGCAGATACGCAGTATTTT | CASSLGWERADTQYF
TRBD1 | TRBJ2-6 | TRBV2 | NA | TGTGCCAGCATCGACAGGGAATATGGGGCCAACGTCCTGACTTTC | CASIDREYGANVLTF
NA | TRBJ2-6 | TRBV12-5 | NA | TGTGCTAGCTCCAGCTCTGGGGCCAACGTCCTGACTTTC | CASSSSGANVLTF
TRBD2 | TRBJ2-1 | TRBV4-1 | NA | TGCGCCAGCAGCTTATTTAGCGGGGCCCACAATGAGCAGTTCTTC | CASSLFSGAHNEQFF
NA | TRBJ2-1 | TRBV29-1 | NA | TGCAGCGCCCCGGAGGGGCCCCAATTTTTCTTC | CSAPEGPQFFF
NA | TRBJ2-1 | TRBV5-1 | NA | TGCGCCAGCAGCTTGGCCACAGCAGTCCAAATTAATGAGCAGTTCTTC | CASSLATAVQINEQFF
TRBD1 | TRBJ2-1 | TRBV6-1 | NA | TGTGCCAGCAGTGATGGTCCGACAGGGGTCCGGAATGAGCAGTTCTTC | CASSDGPTGVRNEQFF
TRBD1 | TRBJ2-5 | TRBV9 | NA | TGTGCCAGCAGCGTAGGAGGGACAGGGGTAAAAGAGACCCAGTACTTC | CASSVGGTGVKETQYF
NA | TRBJ1-2 | TRBV29-1 | NA | TGCAGCGTTTCAATAACAGGGCCTGGCTACACCTTC | CSVSITGPGYTF
TRBD1 | TRBJ1-2 | TRBV15 | NA | TGTGCCACCAGCAGCCCCCGGACAGGACTCTATGGCTACACCTTC | CATSSPRTGLYGYTF
TRBD2 | TRBJ2-3 | TRBV7-9 | NA | TGTTCCAGCAGCCGACACCGCGGACTAGCGCTAAGCACAGATACGCAGTATTTT | CSSSRHRGLALSTDTQYF
TRBD2 | TRBJ2-3 | TRBV19 | once | TGTGCCAGTAGTAAGGGCGGAACTAGCGGGAGTACAGATACGCAGTATTTT | CASSKGGTSGSTDTQYF
NA | TRBJ2-5 | TRBV9 | NA | TGTGCCAGCAGCGTACGTACAGGGATGGTGGAGACCCAGTACTTC | CASSVRTGMVETQYF
TRBD2 | TRBJ2-5 | TRBV30 | NA | TGTGCCTGGAGTGTGGGGCTAGCGGGAGTTTGGGAGACCCAGTACTTC | CAWSVGLAGVWETQYF
NA | TRBJ2-2 | TRBV12-5 | NA | TGTGCTAGTGGACAGGGCGGATTCGGGGAGCTGTTTTTT | CASGQGGFGELFF
NA | TRBJ2-7 | TRBV19 | NA | TGTGCCAGTAGTATGGGGGCTAGCTACGAGCAGTACTTC | CASSMGASYEQYF
TRBD2 | TRBJ2-3 | TRBV28 | NA | TGTGCCAGCAGTTTGGGACGGGAGGGCCCTGATACGCAGTATTTT | CASSLGREGPDTQYF
TRBD1 | TRBJ1-1 | TRBV5-1 | NA | TGCGCCAGCAGCTTGGGACAGGGGGGGAGAGCTTTCTTT | CASSLGQGGRAFF
NA | TRBJ2-5 | TRBV28 | NA | TGTGCCAGCAGTTCCTGGACTCGGCCTGGGGAGACCCAGTACTTC | CASSSWTRPGETQYF
NA | TRBJ2-1 | TRBV14 | NA | TGTGCCAGCAGCCTTTCCACTAATGAGCAGTTCTTC | CASSLSTNEQFF
TRBD1 | TRBJ1-5 | TRBV5-1 | NA | TGCGCCAGCAGGGACAGGGTCGATCAGCCCCAGCATTTT | CASRDRVDQPQHF
TRBD1 | TRBJ1-5 | TRBV7-2 | NA | TGTGCCAGCAGCCACGGGGCAGGGGGCTATCAGCCCCAGCATTTT | CASSHGAGGYQPQHF
NA | TRBJ1-6 | TRBV30 | NA | TGTGCCTGGAGCACGGGACACCTTAATTCACCCCTCCACTTT | CAWSTGHLNSPLHF
NA | TRBJ1-5 | TRBV9 | NA | TGTGCCAGCAGCGATGGTCCGGGCAATCAGCCCCAGCATTTT | CASSDGPGNQPQHF
NA | TRBJ2-1 | TRBV11-2 | NA | TGTGCCAGCAGCTCCTTTGGTCAGGTTGATGAGCAGTTCTTC | CASSSFGQVDEQFF
NA | TRBJ2-3 | TRBV12-2 | NA | TGTGCAAGCAGAGATAGCGGGAGCACAGATACGCAGTATTTT | CASRDSGSTDTQYF
NA | TRBJ2-3 | TRBV28 | few | TGTGCCAGCAGTTTTTCGAAATCCTATATCACAGATACGCAGTATTTT | CASSFSKSYITDTQYF
NA | TRBJ2-7 | TRBV18 | NA | TGTGCCAGCTCACCAATGAGAGAGCCTTCCTACGAGCAGTACTTC | CASSPMREPSYEQYF
NA | TRBJ2-6 | TRBV6-6 | NA | TGTGCCAGCACCCAAGGGGCCTCTGGGGCCAACGTCCTGACTTTC | CASTQGASGANVLTF
TRBD1 | TRBJ1-2 | TRBV6-6 | NA | TGTGCCAGCAGTCCCCACGGCCAGGGGGGTAATAGCTACACCTTC | CASSPHGQGGNSYTF
TRBD2 | TRBJ2-7 | TRBV7-2 | NA | TGTGCCAGCAGCCCTCAAGCGGGAGGTCTAGGGGAGCAGTACTTC | CASSPQAGGLGEQYF
NA | TRBJ2-5 | TRBV28 | NA | TGTGCCAGCACCCGGACAGCCCTACAAGAGACCCAGTACTTC | CASTRTALQETQYF
NA | TRBJ1-1 | TRBV7-9 | NA | TGTGCCAGCAGCCTCGACAGAGAAGCTTTCTTT | CASSLDREAFF
NA | TRBJ1-1 | TRBV7-9 | NA | TGTGCCAGCAGCTTACCCATGAACACTGAAGCTTTCTTT | CASSLPMNTEAFF
NA | TRBJ2-2 | TRBV7-3 | NA | TGTGCCAGCAGCTTGAGCGGGACCGGGGAGCTGTTTTTT | CASSLSGTGELFF
TRBD1 | TRBJ1-1 | TRBV6-5 | NA | TGTGCCAGCAGTTCTCGGACAGGGGGAGCTTTCTTT | CASSSRTGGAFF
TRBD1 | TRBJ2-7 | TRBV28 | NA | TGTGCCAGCAGTGCAGCGGGACAGGGCTACGAGCAGTACTTC | CASSAAGQGYEQYF